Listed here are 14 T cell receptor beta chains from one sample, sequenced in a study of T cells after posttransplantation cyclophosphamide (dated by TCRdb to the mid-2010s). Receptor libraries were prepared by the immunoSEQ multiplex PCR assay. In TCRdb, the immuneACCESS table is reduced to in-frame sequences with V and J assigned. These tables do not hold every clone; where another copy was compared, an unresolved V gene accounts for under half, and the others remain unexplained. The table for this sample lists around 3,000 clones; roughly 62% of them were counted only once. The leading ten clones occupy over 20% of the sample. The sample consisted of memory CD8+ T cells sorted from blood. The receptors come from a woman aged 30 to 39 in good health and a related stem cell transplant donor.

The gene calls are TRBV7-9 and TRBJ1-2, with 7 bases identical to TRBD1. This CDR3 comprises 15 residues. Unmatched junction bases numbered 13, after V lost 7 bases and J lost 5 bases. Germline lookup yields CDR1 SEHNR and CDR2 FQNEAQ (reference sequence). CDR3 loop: CASTGPGQTFYGYTF. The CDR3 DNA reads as TGTGCCAGCACTGGCCCGGGACAGACTTTTTATGGCTACACCTTC. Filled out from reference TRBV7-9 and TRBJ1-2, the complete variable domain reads DTGVSQNPRHKITKRGQNVTFRCDPISEHNRLYWYRQTLGQGPEFLTYFQNEAQLEKSRLLSDRFSAERPKGSFSTLEIQRTEQGDSAMYLCASTGPGQTFYGYTFGSGTRLTVV.

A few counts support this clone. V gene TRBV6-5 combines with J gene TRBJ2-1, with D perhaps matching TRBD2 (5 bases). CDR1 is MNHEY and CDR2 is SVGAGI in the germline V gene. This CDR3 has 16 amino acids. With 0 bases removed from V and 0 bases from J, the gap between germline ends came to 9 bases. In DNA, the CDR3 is TGTGCCAGCAGTTACTCGCAACTAGGCTCCTACAATGAGCAGTTCTTC. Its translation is CASSYSQLGSYNEQFF.

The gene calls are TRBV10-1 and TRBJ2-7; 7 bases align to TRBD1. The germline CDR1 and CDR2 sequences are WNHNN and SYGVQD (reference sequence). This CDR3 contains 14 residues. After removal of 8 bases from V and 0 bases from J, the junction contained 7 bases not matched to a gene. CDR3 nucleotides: TGCGCCAGCTCCCGGGACAGTGCCTCCTACGAGCAGTACTTC. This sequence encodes CASSRDSASYEQYF.

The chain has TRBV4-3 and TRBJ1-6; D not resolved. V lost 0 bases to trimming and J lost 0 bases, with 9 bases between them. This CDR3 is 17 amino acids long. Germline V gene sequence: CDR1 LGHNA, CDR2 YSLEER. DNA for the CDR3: TGCGCCAGCAGCCAAGATTTTTCTAGCTCCTATAATTCACCCCTCCACTTT. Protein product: CASSQDFSSSYNSPLHF.

The CDR3 is CASSSGTAAYEQYF. The CDR3 region has the DNA TGTGCCAGCAGTTCCGGGACAGCAGCCTACGAGCAGTACTTC. V and J are TRBV27 and TRBJ2-7, with 7 bases aligning to TRBD1. There are 14 residues in the CDR3. Germline lookup yields CDR1 MNHEY and CDR2 SMNVEV (reference sequence). V lost 4 bases, J lost 2 bases, and 5 bases stayed unmatched.

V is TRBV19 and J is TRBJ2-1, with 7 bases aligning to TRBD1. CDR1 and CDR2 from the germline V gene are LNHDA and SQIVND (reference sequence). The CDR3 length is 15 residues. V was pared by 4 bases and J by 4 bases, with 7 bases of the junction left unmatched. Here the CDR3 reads CASSTDRESYNEQFF. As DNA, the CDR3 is TGTGCCAGTAGTACAGACAGGGAATCGTACAATGAGCAGTTCTTC.

The CDR3 DNA follows: TGTGCCATCAGTCGCGGGGGCCCCGGCACAGATACGCAGTATTTT. Its protein is CAISRGGPGTDTQYF. The rearrangement joins TRBV10-3 to TRBJ2-3, with a weak D call TRBD2 (7 bases). This CDR3 comprises 15 residues. With 5 bases removed from V and 1 base from J, the gap between germline ends came to 13 bases. Germline V gives CDR1 ENHRY, CDR2 SYGVKD.

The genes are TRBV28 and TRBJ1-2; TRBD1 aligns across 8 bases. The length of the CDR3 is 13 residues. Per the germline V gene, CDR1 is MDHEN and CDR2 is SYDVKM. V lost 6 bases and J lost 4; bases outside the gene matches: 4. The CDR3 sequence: CASRVTGVYGYTF. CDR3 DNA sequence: TGTGCCAGCAGGGTGACAGGGGTCTATGGCTACACCTTC.

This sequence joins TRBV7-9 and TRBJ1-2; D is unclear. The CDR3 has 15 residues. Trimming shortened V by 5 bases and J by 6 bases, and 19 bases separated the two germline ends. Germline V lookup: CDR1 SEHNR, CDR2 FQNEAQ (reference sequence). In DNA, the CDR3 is TGTGCCAGCAGCCTTGTAGATAATCTCTACCATGGCTACACCTTC. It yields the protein CASSLVDNLYHGYTF.

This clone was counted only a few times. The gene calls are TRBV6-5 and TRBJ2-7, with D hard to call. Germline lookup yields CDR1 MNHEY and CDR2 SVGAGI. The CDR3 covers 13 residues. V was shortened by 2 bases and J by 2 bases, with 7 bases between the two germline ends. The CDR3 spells CASSYQETYEQYF. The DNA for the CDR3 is TGTGCCAGCAGTTACCAGGAAACCTACGAGCAGTACTTC.

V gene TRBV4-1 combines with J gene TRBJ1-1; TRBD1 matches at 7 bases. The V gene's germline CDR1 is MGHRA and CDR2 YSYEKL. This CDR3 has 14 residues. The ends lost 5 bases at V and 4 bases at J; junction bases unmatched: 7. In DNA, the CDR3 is TGCGCCAGCAGCTCACAGGGGTTACTCACTGAAGCTTTCTTT. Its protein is CASSSQGLLTEAFF.

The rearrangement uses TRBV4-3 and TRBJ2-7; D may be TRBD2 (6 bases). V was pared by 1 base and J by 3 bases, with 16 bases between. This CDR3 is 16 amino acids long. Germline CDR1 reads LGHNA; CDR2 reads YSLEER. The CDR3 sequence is CASSQGWTGELYEQYF. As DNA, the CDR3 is TGCGCCAGCAGCCAAGGATGGACGGGGGAACTCTACGAGCAGTACTTC.

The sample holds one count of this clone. The CDR3 bases are TGCGCCAGCAGCCAAGAGGGCCCGGGGGGCAAGGTCAATGAGCAGTTCTTC. Translating gives CASSQEGPGGKVNEQFF. This sequence joins TRBV4-3 and TRBJ2-1; D may be TRBD2 (7 bases). CDR1 and CDR2 from the germline V gene are LGHNA and YSLEER. The V gene lost 0 bases and the J gene lost 6 bases, with 18 bases spanning the gap. CDR3 length equals 17 residues.

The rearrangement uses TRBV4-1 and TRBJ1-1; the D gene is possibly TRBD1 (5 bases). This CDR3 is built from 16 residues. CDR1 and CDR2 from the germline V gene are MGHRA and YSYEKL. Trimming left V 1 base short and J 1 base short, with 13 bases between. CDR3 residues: CASSQGYGHSNTEAFF. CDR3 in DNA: TGCGCCAGCAGCCAAGGATATGGACACTCGAACACTGAAGCTTTCTTT.